The entry that follows covers one TCR beta chain sequence. These data come from a study of cytomegalovirus exposure and HLA in healthy donors. The CDR3 spans 15 residues. Trimming at V came to 5 bases and at J to 2 bases, leaving 6 bases not matched to a gene. Germline lookup yields CDR1 SGHTA and CDR2 FQGTGA. Clones were sequenced by immunoSEQ multiplex PCR, and TCRdb holds only the in-frame ones, with some missing. The sample holds 100,000 to 150,000 clones, approximately 92% seen once. This chain links TRBV7-3 with TRBJ2-1, with 7 bases identical to TRBD1. The sample was PBMCs. This clonotype was sampled from a young woman in good health and CMV-seronegative. This chain's CDR3 is CASSVQGSAYNEQFF. In DNA form, the CDR3 reads TGTGCCAGCAGCGTACAGGGGTCGGCCTACAATGAGCAGTTCTTC.